The rows below give T cell receptor beta chains drawn from one sample of a study of shared clonotypes between healthy human individuals. Only in-frame clones appear in the TCRdb table, and some are missing; sequencing was by immunoSEQ multiplex PCR. The data show approximately 840,000 clones, roughly 96% seen once. The sequencing input was naive CD8+ T cells sorted from blood. The receptors come from a man aged 25-40 years in good health. Both conserved end residues are part of each CDR3. A D gene is named only where the DNA matches it firmly. Some rows mark clone size as missing; the rest say once, few, many or name a class of expanded clone.

D: TRBD2
size: -
J: TRBJ2-1
V: TRBV6-5
DNA: TGTGCCAGCAGTTACTCGACTAGCGGGAGAGGGGAGCAGTTCTTC
CDR3: CASSYSTSGRGEQFF

D: -
size: -
J: TRBJ2-1
V: TRBV5-1
DNA: TGCGCCAGCAGCCTCGGGAATGAGCAGTTCTTC
CDR3: CASSLGNEQFF

D: TRBD2
size: -
J: TRBJ2-1
V: TRBV7-9
DNA: TGTGCCAGCAGCGGGCAGACTAGCGCGCACTACAATGAGCAGTTCTTC
CDR3: CASSGQTSAHYNEQFF

D: TRBD1
size: -
J: TRBJ2-7
V: TRBV11-2
DNA: TGTGCCAGCAGCACCAGACAGGGGAGGCGCGAGCAGTACTTC
CDR3: CASSTRQGRREQYF

D: TRBD1
size: -
J: TRBJ2-5
V: TRBV19
DNA: TGTGCCAGTAGTATATCCCCGCAGGGGGCAAGGATGAAGACCCAGTACTTC
CDR3: CASSISPQGARMKTQYF

D: TRBD2
size: once
J: TRBJ2-5
V: TRBV5-6
DNA: TGTGCCAGCAGCACGCTAGCGGGCCCCCAAGAGACCCAGTACTTC
CDR3: CASSTLAGPQETQYF

D: -
size: -
J: TRBJ2-7
V: TRBV4-3
DNA: TGCGCCAGCAGCCATAGGAGGAGTTCGGTGTACGAGCAGTACTTC
CDR3: CASSHRRSSVYEQYF

D: TRBD2
size: -
J: TRBJ2-7
V: TRBV11-2
DNA: TGTGCCAGCGGACCTAGCGGGAGTCCCTACGAGCAGTACTTC
CDR3: CASGPSGSPYEQYF

D: -
size: -
J: TRBJ1-2
V: TRBV7-9
DNA: TGTGCCAGCAGCCCGGTCGCCACGAACTATGGCTACACCTTC
CDR3: CASSPVATNYGYTF

D: -
size: -
J: TRBJ2-7
V: TRBV5-1
DNA: TGCGCCAGCAGCTTGGGGGGGAGGCGCGAGCAGTACTTC
CDR3: CASSLGGRREQYF

D: TRBD1
size: -
J: TRBJ1-1
V: TRBV11-2
DNA: TGTGCCAGCAGCTATGGGACAGACCAAGCTTTCTTT
CDR3: CASSYGTDQAFF

D: TRBD1
size: -
J: TRBJ1-5
V: TRBV18
DNA: TGTGCCAGCTCACTATCGCCCGGGACAGGGGGGGCCGATAGCAATCAGCCCCAGCATTTT
CDR3: CASSLSPGTGGADSNQPQHF

D: TRBD2
size: -
J: TRBJ2-3
V: TRBV9
DNA: TGTGCCAGCAGCGTAGCGGGGCAACTAGCGGGAGGGCAAGATACGCAGTATTTT
CDR3: CASSVAGQLAGGQDTQYF

D: TRBD2
size: -
J: TRBJ2-7
V: TRBV11-3
DNA: TGTGCCAGCAGCTTGGCTAGCGGGGCCTCCTACGAGCAGTACTTC
CDR3: CASSLASGASYEQYF

D: TRBD2
size: -
J: TRBJ2-1
V: TRBV28
DNA: TGTGCGGGTGGGAGCGGGAGCATTGAGCAGTTCTTC
CDR3: CAGGSGSIEQFF

D: TRBD2
size: once
J: TRBJ2-7
V: TRBV5-1
DNA: TGCGCCAGCAGCCCGGGCCCGGGGACTAGCGGGAGTCTCTACGAGCAGTACTTC
CDR3: CASSPGPGTSGSLYEQYF

D: TRBD1
size: -
J: TRBJ2-1
V: TRBV4-1
DNA: TGCGCCAGCAGCCAAGTGCCGGACAGGGCAGACAATGAGCAGTTCTTC
CDR3: CASSQVPDRADNEQFF

D: -
size: -
J: TRBJ2-7
V: TRBV11-2
DNA: TGTGCCAGCAGCTTTGGGAGTGGTTCCTACGAGCAGTACTTC
CDR3: CASSFGSGSYEQYF

D: -
size: -
J: TRBJ2-7
V: TRBV19
DNA: TGTGCCAGTAGCTCCCGGGACTCCCCCTACGAGCAGTACTTC
CDR3: CASSSRDSPYEQYF

D: TRBD1
size: -
J: TRBJ1-4
V: TRBV7-8
DNA: TGTGCCAGCAGCCCTTGGGACAGCCGTGAAAAACTGTTTTTT
CDR3: CASSPWDSREKLFF

D: TRBD2
size: -
J: TRBJ2-2
V: TRBV7-9
DNA: TGTGCCAGCAGCCCCCAGCGGGAGGGCACCGGGGAGCTGTTTTTT
CDR3: CASSPQREGTGELFF

D: TRBD2
size: -
J: TRBJ2-1
V: TRBV29-1
DNA: TGCAGCGCTGAGGGCGGTCGCGGTCTAGCGGCTTTCTCCTACAATGAGCAGTTCTTC
CDR3: CSAEGGRGLAAFSYNEQFF

D: -
size: -
J: TRBJ2-7
V: TRBV28
DNA: TGTGCCAGCAGTTCGGCGGGAACCTACGAGCAGTACTTC
CDR3: CASSSAGTYEQYF

D: -
size: -
J: TRBJ1-4
V: TRBV4-3
DNA: TGCGCCAGCAGCCAAGATCTCGGTTCGACCAAAAAACTGTTTTTT
CDR3: CASSQDLGSTKKLFF

D: TRBD1
size: -
J: TRBJ2-1
V: TRBV7-2
DNA: TGTGCCAGCAGCTTAAACAGGGGACCCCACAATGAGCAGTTCTTC
CDR3: CASSLNRGPHNEQFF

D: -
size: -
J: TRBJ2-3
V: TRBV9
DNA: TGTGCCAGCAGCGTCAGAGGGGGAGTGAGGGATACGCAGTATTTT
CDR3: CASSVRGGVRDTQYF

D: TRBD2
size: -
J: TRBJ2-3
V: TRBV11-2
DNA: TGTGCCAGTCGGACTAGCGGGAACACAGATACGCAGTATTTT
CDR3: CASRTSGNTDTQYF

D: TRBD1
size: -
J: TRBJ1-5
V: TRBV7-9
DNA: TGTGCCAGCAGCTTGGGGACAGGGAACAATCAGCCCCAGCATTTT
CDR3: CASSLGTGNNQPQHF

D: -
size: -
J: TRBJ2-7
V: TRBV5-1
DNA: TGCGCCAGCAAGGGTTTCAGGGGTGGCGACGAGCAGTACTTC
CDR3: CASKGFRGGDEQYF

D: -
size: -
J: TRBJ1-4
V: TRBV30
DNA: TGTGCCTGCCAGCAGGGGAGTGCTAATGAAAAACTGTTTTTT
CDR3: CACQQGSANEKLFF

D: -
size: -
J: TRBJ2-7
V: TRBV7-2
DNA: TGTGCCAGCAGCTTAGTGGGGGTACGGAGGGACTACGAGCAGTACTTC
CDR3: CASSLVGVRRDYEQYF

D: TRBD1
size: -
J: TRBJ2-3
V: TRBV13
DNA: TGTGCCAGCAGACAGGGGGCAGATACGCAGTATTTT
CDR3: CASRQGADTQYF

D: TRBD1
size: -
J: TRBJ1-1
V: TRBV4-1
DNA: TGCGCCAGCAGCCAACAACAGGGGGTATGGACTGAAGCTTTCTTT
CDR3: CASSQQQGVWTEAFF

D: TRBD1
size: -
J: TRBJ1-2
V: TRBV5-4
DNA: TGTGCCAGCAGCTTGGAATGGACAGGGACCGGCTACACCTTC
CDR3: CASSLEWTGTGYTF

D: TRBD2
size: -
J: TRBJ2-6
V: TRBV4-3
DNA: TGCGCCAGCAGCCAAGATTGGGGGGGACGAACCATATACACTGGGGCCAACGTCCTGACTTTC
CDR3: CASSQDWGGRTIYTGANVLTF

D: -
size: -
J: TRBJ1-2
V: TRBV7-8
DNA: TGTGCCAGCAGCTTAATGGGGTCAGGGGACTATGGCTACACCTTC
CDR3: CASSLMGSGDYGYTF

D: -
size: -
J: TRBJ2-1
V: TRBV6-1
DNA: TGTGCCAGCAGTGAGTTTTCAGCTACCGTCAATGAGCAGTTCTTC
CDR3: CASSEFSATVNEQFF

D: -
size: -
J: TRBJ2-7
V: TRBV2
DNA: TGTGCCAGCAGCGATGGGCCGTCTAGCGAGCAGTACTTC
CDR3: CASSDGPSSEQYF

D: TRBD1
size: -
J: TRBJ2-7
V: TRBV11-2
DNA: TGTGCCAGCAGTTTTACAGGGGGCGAGTACGAGCAGTACTTC
CDR3: CASSFTGGEYEQYF

D: -
size: -
J: TRBJ1-2
V: TRBV27
DNA: TGTGCCAGCAGTCCGTCCTGGGGGGGCGTGCGCGGCTACACCTTC
CDR3: CASSPSWGGVRGYTF

D: -
size: -
J: TRBJ2-7
V: TRBV4-3
DNA: TGCGCCAGCAGCCACGGGACTTCCTACGAGCAGTACTTC
CDR3: CASSHGTSYEQYF

D: -
size: -
J: TRBJ2-3
V: TRBV9
DNA: TGTGCCAGCAGCGCGGACACAGCCCCAGATACGCAGTATTTT
CDR3: CASSADTAPDTQYF

D: -
size: once
J: TRBJ2-4
V: TRBV11-2
DNA: TGTGCCAGCAGCCCCGATCCGAAAAACATTCAGTACTTC
CDR3: CASSPDPKNIQYF

D: -
size: -
J: TRBJ2-7
V: TRBV7-9
DNA: TGTGCCAGCAGCTTAGGGGCAACGGGAGTAGTCGACGAGCAGTACTTC
CDR3: CASSLGATGVVDEQYF

D: -
size: once
J: TRBJ1-5
V: TRBV19
DNA: TGTGCCAGTAGCCTCGGGCCCACAGGGTATAGCAATCAGCCCCAGCATTTT
CDR3: CASSLGPTGYSNQPQHF

D: -
size: -
J: TRBJ2-2
V: TRBV27
DNA: TGTGCCAGCAAGGAATCGAACACCGGGGAGCTGTTTTTT
CDR3: CASKESNTGELFF

D: TRBD2
size: -
J: TRBJ2-1
V: TRBV27
DNA: TGTGCCAGCAGTCTTCTAGCGGGAGGGCCCCTCGGGAATGAGCAGTTCTTC
CDR3: CASSLLAGGPLGNEQFF

D: TRBD2
size: once
J: TRBJ2-7
V: TRBV27
DNA: TGTGCCAGCAGTCCTCGGACTAGCGGGGACTACGAGCAGTACTTC
CDR3: CASSPRTSGDYEQYF

D: -
size: -
J: TRBJ2-7
V: TRBV28
DNA: TGTGCCAGCAGTTTATGGGACAGCTCAGCACCCTACGAGCAGTACTTC
CDR3: CASSLWDSSAPYEQYF

D: -
size: -
J: TRBJ2-3
V: TRBV9
DNA: TGTGCCAGCAGCGTACAGGGAAGCACAGATACGCAGTATTTT
CDR3: CASSVQGSTDTQYF

D: -
size: -
J: TRBJ2-3
V: TRBV7-9
DNA: TGTGCCAGCAGCTTCTTGGCTACAGATACGCAGTATTTT
CDR3: CASSFLATDTQYF

D: -
size: -
J: TRBJ2-1
V: TRBV11-2
DNA: TGTGCCAGCAGCTTAGCTGCCAGTGAGCAGTTCTTC
CDR3: CASSLAASEQFF

D: -
size: -
J: TRBJ2-2
V: TRBV7-6
DNA: TGTGCCAGCAGCTTTTGGCCTGGGGGGAGCCCTCCCTCCGGGGAGCTGTTTTTT
CDR3: CASSFWPGGSPPSGELFF

D: -
size: -
J: TRBJ2-1
V: TRBV29-1
DNA: TGCAGCGTTTGGGAACCAGGGATTCAAGGTGATGAGCAGTTCTTC
CDR3: CSVWEPGIQGDEQFF

D: -
size: -
J: TRBJ2-7
V: TRBV6-1
DNA: TGTGCCAGCAGTGAAGGCGCAGGGGTAGGCTACGAGCAGTACTTC
CDR3: CASSEGAGVGYEQYF